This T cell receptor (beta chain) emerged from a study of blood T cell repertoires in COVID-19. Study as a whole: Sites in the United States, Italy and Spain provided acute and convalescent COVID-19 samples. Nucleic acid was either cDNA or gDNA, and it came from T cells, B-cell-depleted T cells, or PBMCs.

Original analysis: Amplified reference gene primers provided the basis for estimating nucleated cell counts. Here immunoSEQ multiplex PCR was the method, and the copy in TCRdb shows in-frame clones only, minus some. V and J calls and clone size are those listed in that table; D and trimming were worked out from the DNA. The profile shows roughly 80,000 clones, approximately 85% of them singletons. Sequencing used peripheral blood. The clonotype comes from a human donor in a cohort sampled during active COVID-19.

The DNA for the CDR3 is TGTGCCAGCAGCGGGGGACTAGCGGGCGGCACAGATACGCAGTATTTT. Translated: CASSGGLAGGTDTQYF. This rearrangement joins TRBV11-1 to TRBJ2-3, with 12 bases lining up with TRBD2. CDR1 is SGHAT, CDR2 FQDESV, per germline (reference sequence). The CDR3 is 16 amino acids. V trimming: 5 bases; J trimming: 1 base; junction bases outside the gene matches: 4.